One sample yielded the 32 T cell receptor beta chains listed below, sequenced in a study of blood T cell repertoires in COVID-19 (dated by TCRdb to between 2020 and 2021). Preparation of the library involved the immunoSEQ multiplex PCR assay. TCRdb carries this immuneACCESS record with in-frame sequences only. Its versions omit some clonotypes, under half of them owing to an unresolved V gene in the studies checked, with the rest unexplained. This sample has fewer than 110,000 clones in its table, and 80% to 90% of those were observed once. The top ten constitute 11% of the sample. Specimen: peripheral blood. The receptors were sampled from a woman aged 25 to 39 with acute or convalescent COVID-19.

The chain recombines TRBV7-8 with TRBJ1-6, with TRBD1 matching over 7 bases. The junction had 12 bases not matched to a gene; V was cut back by 5 bases and J by 5 bases. Germline V gene lookup returns CDR1 SGHVS and CDR2 FQNEAQ. The CDR3 is 17 amino acids. CDR3 coding DNA: TGTGCCAGCAGCCCAAGAACGGGACAGATAAATAATTCACCCCTCCACTTT. Amino acid sequence: CASSPRTGQINNSPLHF. The whole variable domain, remainder taken from reference TRBV7-8 and TRBJ1-6, is GAGVSQSPRYKVAKRGQDVALRCDPISGHVSLFWYQQALGQGPEFLTYFQNEAQLDKSGLPSDRFFAERPEGSVSTLKIQRTQQEDSAVYLCASSPRTGQINNSPLHFGNGTRLTVT.

This clone appeared once. J is TRBJ1-2 and V is TRBV19, with a weak D call TRBD1 (5 bases). V was shortened by 7 bases and J by 4 bases, with 16 bases between the two germline ends. Germline assignment: CDR1 LNHDA and CDR2 SQIVND (reference sequence). This CDR3 comprises 14 residues. The CDR3 region is CASMARGGGYGYTF. DNA of the CDR3: TGTGCCAGTATGGCCCGGGGGGGAGGCTATGGCTACACCTTC. Supplemented by reference TRBV19 and TRBJ1-2, the full variable domain reads DGGITQSPKYLFRKEGQNVTLSCEQNLNHDAMYWYRQDPGQGLRLIYYSQIVNDFQKGDIAEGYSVSREKKESFPLTVTSAQKNPTAFYLCASMARGGGYGYTFGSGTRLTVV.

This sequence joins TRBV3-1 (or the pseudogene TRBV3-2) and TRBJ2-7, with TRBD1 identical over 12 bases. The V gene's germline CDR1 is LGHDT and CDR2 YNNKEL (reference sequence). V lost 4 bases to trimming and J lost 6 bases; unmatched junction nucleotides: 4. This CDR3 spans 14 amino acids. In nucleotides, the CDR3 is TGTGCCAGCAGCCTTTGGGACAGGGGGCTCGAGCAGTACTTC. Protein: CASSLWDRGLEQYF.

V and J are TRBV7-9 and TRBJ1-2, with D possibly TRBD1 on 5 matching bases. The CDR3 has 14 residues. V dropped 5 bases and J dropped 1 base, with 11 bases sitting between them. Germline assignment: CDR1 SEHNR and CDR2 FQNEAQ (reference sequence). DNA of the CDR3: TGTGCCAGCAGCCCAGGGCGAAATAACTATGGCTACACCTTC. This codes for CASSPGRNNYGYTF. The full variable domain, in which reference TRBV7-9 and TRBJ1-2 provide the parts outside the CDR3, is DTGVSQNPRHKITKRGQNVTFRCDPISEHNRLYWYRQTLGQGPEFLTYFQNEAQLEKSRLLSDRFSAERPKGSFSTLEIQRTEQGDSAMYLCASSPGRNNYGYTFGSGTRLTVV.

The gene calls are TRBV11-2 and TRBJ1-6, with a possible D match to TRBD1 (5 bases). V lost 3 bases and J 0 bases, leaving 18 bases between the germline ends. The CDR3 is 19 residues long. Germline values: CDR1 SGHAT, CDR2 FQNNGV. Written as DNA, the CDR3 is TGTGCCAGCAGCTTTGTGGGTGGGGCCCCAAGCTCCTATAATTCACCCCTCCACTTT. It yields the protein CASSFVGGAPSSYNSPLHF.

The genes are TRBV28 and TRBJ1-6, with D possibly TRBD1 on 6 matching bases. V lost 4 bases and J lost 1, with 23 bases in between. CDR1 MDHEN and CDR2 SYDVKM come from the germline V gene. This CDR3 spans 20 amino acids. CDR3 protein: CASSSARGRGMSSYNSPLHF. The CDR3 DNA is TGTGCCAGCAGTTCAGCCAGGGGCAGGGGAATGTCGTCCTATAATTCACCCCTCCACTTT.

This clone was found a few times. The V gene is TRBV7-9, the J gene TRBJ1-4; D may be TRBD1 (6 bases). The CDR3 consists of 15 residues. V was trimmed by 5 bases and J by 8 bases, leaving 18 bases between them. CDR1 is SEHNR, CDR2 FQNEAQ, per germline (reference sequence). CDR3 amino acids: CASSGAKTGTEKLFF. As DNA, the CDR3 is TGTGCCAGCAGCGGGGCTAAGACAGGAACCGAAAAACTGTTTTTT.

This clone has just one count. The rearrangement links TRBV9 to TRBJ1-6; D gene ambiguous. The germline CDR1 and CDR2 sequences are SGDLS and YYNGEE. V was cut by 4 bases and J by 7 bases, with 6 bases left in between. This CDR3 comprises 12 residues. This CDR3 is CASSHGNSPLHF. As DNA, the CDR3 is TGTGCCAGCAGCCACGGGAATTCACCCCTCCACTTT.

The chain links TRBV6-1 to TRBJ1-4; TRBD1 might be the D (5 bases). The CDR3 has 16 residues. Germline loops: CDR1 MNHNS, CDR2 SASEGT. Trimming stripped 3 bases from V and 3 bases from J, with 14 bases between. The CDR3 bases are TGTGCCAGCAGTGACCCTGGACAAGGATCTAATGAAAAACTGTTTTTT. It is translated as CASSDPGQGSNEKLFF.

This clone was recorded only once. The rearrangement links TRBV9 to TRBJ1-6; 7 bases are a match to TRBD1. The CDR3 extends over 16 amino acids. V lost 4 bases and J lost 8; bases outside the gene matches: 12. Germline V CDR1 and CDR2: SGDLS, YYNGEE. The CDR3 DNA reads as TGTGCCAGCAGCTGGGGAAGCCAGGGGGTGTATTCACCCCTCCACTTT. Translating gives CASSWGSQGVYSPLHF.

V and J are TRBV18 and TRBJ1-2; TRBD1 matches at 7 bases. Losses at the gene ends were 4 bases for V and 0 bases for J; bases not matched to a gene: 5. The CDR3 extends over 15 amino acids. Germline values: CDR1 KGHSH, CDR2 LQKENI. The CDR3 is CASSLGTASNYGYTF. The DNA of the CDR3 is TGTGCCAGCTCACTCGGGACAGCCTCTAACTATGGCTACACCTTC. Full variable domain (remainder filled in from reference TRBV18 and TRBJ1-2): NAGVMQNPRHLVRRRGQEARLRCSPMKGHSHVYWYRQLPEEGLKFMVYLQKENIIDESGMPKERFSAEFPKEGPSILRIQQVVRGDSAAYFCASSLGTASNYGYTFGSGTRLTVV.

The chain links TRBV6-5 to TRBJ1-6; D is ambiguous. V was clipped by 4 bases and J by 10 bases, with 14 bases between them. This CDR3 spans 14 amino acids. Germline CDR1 reads MNHEY; CDR2 reads SVGAGI. This CDR3 is CASSWRPSDSPLHF. The CDR3 DNA reads as TGTGCCAGCAGTTGGAGGCCTTCTGACTCACCCCTCCACTTT.

This clone was seen only a few times. The chain links TRBV10-2 to TRBJ2-7; a possible D gene is TRBD1 (6 bases). Germline V lookup: CDR1 WSHSY, CDR2 SAAADI. V was pared by 8 bases and J by 2 bases, with 7 bases between. The length of the CDR3 is 11 residues. CDR3 loop: CASGQTYEQYF. The CDR3 DNA sequence: TGCGCCAGCGGACAGACCTACGAGCAGTACTTC.

The rearrangement links TRBV7-9 to TRBJ1-1; TRBD1 might be the D (5 bases). Germline assignment: CDR1 SEHNR and CDR2 FQNEAQ (reference sequence). Trimming shortened V by 5 bases and J by 8 bases, and 15 bases separated the two germline ends. The CDR3 sequence is 13 residues long. In nucleotides, the CDR3 is TGTGCCAGCAGCCCATGGGGGGAGCTAGAAGCTTTCTTT. Encoded protein: CASSPWGELEAFF. Full variable domain (remainder filled in from reference TRBV7-9 and TRBJ1-1): DTGVSQNPRHKITKRGQNVTFRCDPISEHNRLYWYRQTLGQGPEFLTYFQNEAQLEKSRLLSDRFSAERPKGSFSTLEIQRTEQGDSAMYLCASSPWGELEAFFGQGTRLTVV.

V usage is TRBV28 and J usage is TRBJ2-1; 10 bases fit TRBD2. V lost 2 bases to trimming and J lost 5 bases; unmatched junction nucleotides: 9. The CDR3 has 17 residues. Germline assignment: CDR1 MDHEN and CDR2 SYDVKM. This CDR3 is CASSLLIAGGHNNEQFF. CDR3 DNA sequence: TGTGCCAGCAGTTTACTCATAGCGGGGGGCCACAACAATGAGCAGTTCTTC. Drawing the rest from reference TRBV28 and TRBJ2-1, the complete variable domain is DVKVTQSSRYLVKRTGEKVFLECVQDMDHENMFWYRQDPGLGLRLIYFSYDVKMKEKGDIPEGYSVSREKKERFSLILESASTNQTSMYLCASSLLIAGGHNNEQFFGPGTRLTVL.

This clone appeared a single time. This sequence joins TRBV6-5 and TRBJ1-2; the match to TRBD1 covers 7 bases. This CDR3 is built from 15 residues. The V segment lost 7 bases and the J segment 5 bases; nucleotides outside the gene matches: 13. Germline values: CDR1 MNHEY, CDR2 SVGAGI. The CDR3 region is CASILRGYWIYGYTF. Here the CDR3 DNA reads TGTGCCAGCATTCTCAGGGGGTACTGGATTTATGGCTACACCTTC.

This chain connects TRBV2 to TRBJ1-3; no reliable D call. CDR1 and CDR2 from the germline V gene are SNHLY and FYNNEI. The CDR3 runs to 16 residues. V lost 7 bases and J 0 bases, leaving 16 bases between the germline ends. The DNA of the CDR3 is TGTGCCAGCAAGGCAAGAGACATGAGCTCTGGAAACACCATATATTTT. Encoded protein: CASKARDMSSGNTIYF.

The chain joins TRBV9 to TRBJ2-1, with D perhaps matching TRBD2 (5 bases). Germline values: CDR1 SGDLS, CDR2 YYNGEE. This CDR3 region has 16 residues. V dropped 4 bases and J dropped 6 bases, with 20 bases sitting between them. This CDR3 reads CASSPGASLFSNEQFF. The DNA for the CDR3 is TGTGCCAGCAGCCCAGGCGCTAGCCTCTTTAGCAATGAGCAGTTCTTC.

This clone came up once. V is TRBV9 and J is TRBJ2-7; 7 bases are a match to TRBD1. This CDR3 comprises 12 residues. V was pared by 7 bases and J by 1 base, with 2 bases of the junction left unmatched. CDR1 and CDR2 (germline): SGDLS, YYNGEE. The CDR3 DNA follows: TGTGCCAGCTCAGGGGGATCCTACGAGCAGTACTTC. This encodes CASSGGSYEQYF.

This chain joins TRBV7-3 and TRBJ2-3; 7 positions match TRBD2. The CDR3 runs to 15 residues. Per the germline V gene, CDR1 is SGHTA and CDR2 is FQGTGA. V dropped 3 bases and J dropped 0; count of bases not matched to a gene: 3. The CDR3 spells CASSLISGSTDTQYF. Here the CDR3 DNA reads TGTGCCAGCAGCTTGATTAGCGGGAGCACAGATACGCAGTATTTT.

This clone was seen a single time. V and J are TRBV1 and TRBJ1-4. TRBV1 is classified as a pseudogene. The length of the CDR3 is 14 residues. CDR3 sequence reads: CTSSRRWEEEKLFF. DNA of the CDR3: TGCACCAGCAGTCGCAGATGGGAGGAAGAAAAACTGTTTTTT.

The chain joins TRBV5-1 to TRBJ2-1, with TRBD1 as a possible D gene (5 bases). The CDR3 has 15 residues. Germline V lookup: CDR1 SGHRS, CDR2 YFSETQ. The V end was cut by 0 bases, the J end by 0 bases, with 7 bases between. The CDR3 sequence: CASSLEGNSYNEQFF. For the CDR3, the DNA is TGCGCCAGCAGCTTGGAGGGGAACTCCTACAATGAGCAGTTCTTC.

The chain recombines TRBV3-1 (or the pseudogene TRBV3-2) with TRBJ2-3; the match to TRBD2 covers 11 bases. The V gene end was trimmed by 0 bases and the J gene end by 2 bases; junction bases not matched to a gene: 7. The CDR3 has 18 residues. CDR1 and CDR2 from the germline V gene are LGHDT and YNNKEL (reference sequence). CDR3 DNA sequence: TGTGCCAGCAGCCAAGAATGGTCTAGCGGGGGGAACACAGATACGCAGTATTTT. It encodes CASSQEWSSGGNTDTQYF.

The chain combines TRBV6-6 with TRBJ1-5; perhaps TRBD1 as D (5 bases). Germline V lookup: CDR1 MNHNY, CDR2 SVGAGI (reference sequence). CDR3 length: 14 amino acids. Between the trimmed V and J ends, which lost 5 bases and 4 bases, there was a span of 12 bases. CDR3 bases: TGTGCCAGCAGTCCTACAGGCACTAATCAGCCCCAGCATTTT. It is translated as CASSPTGTNQPQHF.

This chain joins TRBV28 and TRBJ1-2; tentatively, D is TRBD1 (6 bases). CDR1 and CDR2 (germline): MDHEN, SYDVKM. The germline V and J ends were trimmed by 6 bases and 2 bases, with 16 bases remaining between them. This CDR3 comprises 15 residues. CDR3 loop: CASSNTSRGNYGYTF. The CDR3 DNA follows: TGTGCCAGCAGCAATACCTCCAGGGGAAACTATGGCTACACCTTC.

The rearrangement joins TRBV3-1 (or the pseudogene TRBV3-2) to TRBJ1-3; 7 nucleotides agree with TRBD1. Germline CDR1 is LGHDT and CDR2 is YNNKEL (reference sequence). The trim removed 1 base at V and 1 base at J, leaving 4 bases unmatched. The CDR3 covers 16 residues. The CDR3, as DNA: TGTGCCAGCAGCCAAGGGGCAGGGGGGTCTGGAAACACCATATATTTT. This encodes CASSQGAGGSGNTIYF.

This chain links TRBV28 with TRBJ2-7; 7 nucleotides line up with TRBD2. Germline CDR1 and CDR2: MDHEN and SYDVKM. V lost 11 bases to trimming and J lost 2 bases; unmatched junction nucleotides: 12. There are 14 residues in the CDR3. CDR3 DNA: TGTGCCTCTTCCGGGGGGTCGGAGACCTACGAGCAGTACTTC. Residues: CASSGGSETYEQYF.

The chain links TRBV6-5 to TRBJ2-7; perhaps TRBD2 as D (6 bases). The ends were cut back, 4 bases at V and 1 base at J, with 11 bases in the middle. The CDR3 covers 14 residues. Germline CDR1 and CDR2: MNHEY and SVGAGI. Here the CDR3 reads CASSSPGGSYEQYF. In DNA form, the CDR3 reads TGTGCCAGCAGTTCCCCCGGAGGGTCCTACGAGCAGTACTTC.

The chain carries TRBV6-5 and TRBJ1-2; D uncertain. CDR3 length: 14 amino acids. V lost 3 bases and J lost 2, with 10 bases in between. The germline V gene has CDR1 MNHEY and CDR2 SVGAGI. CDR3 sequence (DNA): TGTGCCAGCAGTTATTCGAGAGGGAACTATGGCTACACCTTC. Protein product: CASSYSRGNYGYTF.

The V gene is TRBV27, the J gene TRBJ1-2; TRBD1 matches 8 bases. This CDR3 contains 15 residues. V shed 5 bases, J shed 5 bases, and the junction held 10 bases outside the gene matches. CDR1 is MNHEY, CDR2 SMNVEV, per germline (reference sequence). CDR3 nucleotide sequence: TGTGCCAGCAGTCCCGCCGACAGGGGACTATATGGCTACACCTTC. Translating gives CASSPADRGLYGYTF.

V gene TRBV18 combines with J gene TRBJ2-2, with a possible D match to TRBD1 (6 bases). This CDR3 is built from 16 residues. CDR1 and CDR2 from the germline V gene are KGHSH and LQKENI. Trimming cost V 3 bases and J 0 bases, with 11 bases left between them. CDR3 amino acids: CASSPQRTANTGELFF. The CDR3 nucleotides are TGTGCCAGCTCACCTCAAAGGACAGCGAACACCGGGGAGCTGTTTTTT.

The rearrangement links TRBV28 to TRBJ1-2, with 7 bases matching TRBD1. J gave up 4 bases and V 7 bases, and 12 bases lay outside the gene matches. The germline V gene encodes CDR1 MDHEN and CDR2 SYDVKM. The CDR3 extends over 15 amino acids. As DNA, the CDR3 is TGTGCCAGCACTCGTACAGGGGTACGAGGCTATGGCTACACCTTC. This sequence encodes CASTRTGVRGYGYTF.